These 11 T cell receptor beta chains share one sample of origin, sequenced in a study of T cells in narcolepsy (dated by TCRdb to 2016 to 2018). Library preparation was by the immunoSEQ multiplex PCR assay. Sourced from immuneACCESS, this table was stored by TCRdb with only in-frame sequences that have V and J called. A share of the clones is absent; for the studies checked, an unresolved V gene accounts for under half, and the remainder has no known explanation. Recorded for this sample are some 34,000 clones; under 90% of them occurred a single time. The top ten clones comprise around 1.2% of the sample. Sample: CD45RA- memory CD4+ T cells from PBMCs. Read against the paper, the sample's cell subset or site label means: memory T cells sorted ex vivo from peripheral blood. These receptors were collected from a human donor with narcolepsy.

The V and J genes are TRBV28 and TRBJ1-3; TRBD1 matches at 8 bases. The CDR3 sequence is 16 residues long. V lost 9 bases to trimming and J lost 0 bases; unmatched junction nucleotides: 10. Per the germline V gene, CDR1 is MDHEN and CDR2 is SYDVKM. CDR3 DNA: TGTGCCAGTACCCCAGGGGGCCCCTCCTCTGGAAACACCATATATTTT. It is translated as CASTPGGPSSGNTIYF.

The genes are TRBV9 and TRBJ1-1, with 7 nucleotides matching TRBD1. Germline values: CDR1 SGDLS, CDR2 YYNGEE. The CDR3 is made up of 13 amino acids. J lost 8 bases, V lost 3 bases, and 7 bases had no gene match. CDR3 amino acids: CASSAGTAREAFF. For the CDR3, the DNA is TGTGCCAGCAGCGCCGGGACAGCTAGAGAAGCTTTCTTT.

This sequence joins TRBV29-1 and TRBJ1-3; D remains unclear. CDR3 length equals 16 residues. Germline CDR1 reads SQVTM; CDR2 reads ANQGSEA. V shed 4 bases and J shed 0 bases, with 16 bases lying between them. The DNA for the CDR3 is TGCAGCGTTGGTATTTCGGCAGCAAGCTCTGGAAACACCATATATTTT. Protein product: CSVGISAASSGNTIYF. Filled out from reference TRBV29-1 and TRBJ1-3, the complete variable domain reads SAVISQKPSRDICQRGTSLTIQCQVDSQVTMMFWYRQQPGQSLTLIATANQGSEATYESGFVIDKFPISRPNLTFSTLTVSNMSPEDSSIYLCSVGISAASSGNTIYFGEGSWLTVV.

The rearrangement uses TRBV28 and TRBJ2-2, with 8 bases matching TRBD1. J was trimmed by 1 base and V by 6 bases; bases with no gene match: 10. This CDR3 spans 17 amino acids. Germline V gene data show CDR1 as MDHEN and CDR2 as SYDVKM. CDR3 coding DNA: TGTGCCAGCAGCCGCCTATATGGGACAGGGAACACCGGGGAGCTGTTTTTT. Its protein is CASSRLYGTGNTGELFF.

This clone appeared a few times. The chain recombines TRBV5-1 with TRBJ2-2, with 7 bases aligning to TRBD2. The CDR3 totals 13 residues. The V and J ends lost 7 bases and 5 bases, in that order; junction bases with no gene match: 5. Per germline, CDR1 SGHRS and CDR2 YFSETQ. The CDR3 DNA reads TGCGCCAGCGCCAAACTAGCGACCGGGGAGCTGTTTTTT. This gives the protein CASAKLATGELFF. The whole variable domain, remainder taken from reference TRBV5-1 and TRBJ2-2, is KAGVTQTPRYLIKTRGQQVTLSCSPISGHRSVSWYQQTPGQGLQFLFEYFSETQRNKGNFPGRFSGRQFSNSRSEMNVSTLELGDSALYLCASAKLATGELFFGEGSRLTVL.

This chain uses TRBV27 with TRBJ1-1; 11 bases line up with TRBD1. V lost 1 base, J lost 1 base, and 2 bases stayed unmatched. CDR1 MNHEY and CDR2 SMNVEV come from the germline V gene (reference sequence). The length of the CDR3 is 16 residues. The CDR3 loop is CASSLFGTGGNTEAFF. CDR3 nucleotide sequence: TGTGCCAGCAGTTTATTCGGGACAGGGGGGAACACTGAAGCTTTCTTT.

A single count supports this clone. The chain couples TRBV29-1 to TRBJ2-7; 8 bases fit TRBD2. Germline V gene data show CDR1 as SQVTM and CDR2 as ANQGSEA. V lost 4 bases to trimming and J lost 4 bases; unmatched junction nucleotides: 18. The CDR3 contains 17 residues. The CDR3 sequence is CSVVGSRSGGAEYEQYF. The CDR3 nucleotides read TGCAGCGTTGTGGGGTCCCGGAGCGGGGGAGCTGAATACGAGCAGTACTTC.

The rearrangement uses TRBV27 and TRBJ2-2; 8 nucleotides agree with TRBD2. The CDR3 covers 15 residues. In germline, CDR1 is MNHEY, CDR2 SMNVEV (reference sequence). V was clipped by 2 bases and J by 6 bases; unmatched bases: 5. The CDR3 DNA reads TGTGCCAGCAGTTTAATGCGGGGGGTAGCCGGGGAGCTGTTTTTT. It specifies CASSLMRGVAGELFF.

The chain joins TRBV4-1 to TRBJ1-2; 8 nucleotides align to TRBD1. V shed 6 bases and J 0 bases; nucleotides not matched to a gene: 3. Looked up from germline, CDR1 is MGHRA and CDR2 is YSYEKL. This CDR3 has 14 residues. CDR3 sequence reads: CASSQGQANYGYTF. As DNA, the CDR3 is TGCGCCAGCAGTCAGGGACAGGCTAACTATGGCTACACCTTC.

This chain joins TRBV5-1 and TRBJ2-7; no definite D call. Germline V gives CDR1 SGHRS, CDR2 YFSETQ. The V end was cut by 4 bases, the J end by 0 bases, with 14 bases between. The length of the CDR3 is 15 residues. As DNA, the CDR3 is TGCGCCAGCAGCCTGTTAGGAACTGCCTCCTACGAGCAGTACTTC. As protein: CASSLLGTASYEQYF.

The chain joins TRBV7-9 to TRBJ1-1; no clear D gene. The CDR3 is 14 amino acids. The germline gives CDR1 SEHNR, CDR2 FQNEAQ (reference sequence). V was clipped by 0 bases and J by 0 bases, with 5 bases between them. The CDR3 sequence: CASSLAEVNTEAFF. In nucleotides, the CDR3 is TGTGCCAGCAGCTTAGCGGAAGTGAACACTGAAGCTTTCTTT.